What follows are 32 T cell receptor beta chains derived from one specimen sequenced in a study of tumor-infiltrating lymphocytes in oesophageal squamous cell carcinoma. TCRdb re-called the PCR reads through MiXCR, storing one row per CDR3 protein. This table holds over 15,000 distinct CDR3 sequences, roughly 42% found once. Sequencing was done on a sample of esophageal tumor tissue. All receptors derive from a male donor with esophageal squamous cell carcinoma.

The CDR3 here is CASSSFRGTSGNNEQFF. The CDR3 coding sequence is TGTGCCAGCAGCTCTTTTAGGGGGACTAGCGGGAACAATGAGCAGTTCTTC. The gene calls are TRBV7-6 and TRBJ2-6, with 13 bases that match TRBD2. The end of the DNA aligns better with TRBJ2-1, so the J call may be wrong. This CDR3 is 17 amino acids long. CDR1 SGHVS and CDR2 FNYEAQ come from the germline V gene.

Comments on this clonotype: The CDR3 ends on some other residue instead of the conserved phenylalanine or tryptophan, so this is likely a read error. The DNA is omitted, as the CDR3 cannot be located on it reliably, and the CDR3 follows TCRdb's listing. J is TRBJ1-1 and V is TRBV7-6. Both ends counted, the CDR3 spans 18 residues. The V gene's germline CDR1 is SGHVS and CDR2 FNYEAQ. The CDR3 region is CASSLGTSGSKMSSSSAP.

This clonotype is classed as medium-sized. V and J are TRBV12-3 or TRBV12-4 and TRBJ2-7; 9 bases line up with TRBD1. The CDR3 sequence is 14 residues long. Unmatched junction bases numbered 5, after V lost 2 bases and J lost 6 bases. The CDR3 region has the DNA TGTGCCAGCAGTTTATGGGGACAGGGATCCGAGCAGTACTTC. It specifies CASSLWGQGSEQYF.

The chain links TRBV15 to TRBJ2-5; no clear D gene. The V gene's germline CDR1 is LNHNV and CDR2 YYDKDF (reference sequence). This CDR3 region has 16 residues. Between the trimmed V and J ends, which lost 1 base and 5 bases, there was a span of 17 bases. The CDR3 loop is CATSRGSLGSGETQYF. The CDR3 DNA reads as TGTGCCACCAGCAGAGGATCGTTGGGATCGGGCGAGACCCAGTACTTC.

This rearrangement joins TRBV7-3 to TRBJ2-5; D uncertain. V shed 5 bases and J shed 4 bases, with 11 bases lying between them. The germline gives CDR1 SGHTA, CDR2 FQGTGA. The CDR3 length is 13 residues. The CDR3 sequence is CASSATTLETQYF. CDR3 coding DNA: TGTGCCAGCAGCGCAACTACGCTAGAGACCCAGTACTTC.

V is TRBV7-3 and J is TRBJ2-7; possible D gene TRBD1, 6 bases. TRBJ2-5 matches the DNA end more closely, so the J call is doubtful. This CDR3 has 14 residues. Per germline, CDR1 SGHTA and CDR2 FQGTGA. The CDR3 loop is CASRQDSGQETQYF. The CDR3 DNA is TGTGCCAGCAGACAGGACAGTGGCCAAGAGACCCAGTACTTC.

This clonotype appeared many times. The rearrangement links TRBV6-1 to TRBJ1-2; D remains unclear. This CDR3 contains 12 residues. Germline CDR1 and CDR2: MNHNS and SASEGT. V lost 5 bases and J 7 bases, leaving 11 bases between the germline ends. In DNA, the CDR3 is TGTGCCAGCAGTTCCAGTTGGGGTGGCTACACCTTC. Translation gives CASSSSWGGYTF.

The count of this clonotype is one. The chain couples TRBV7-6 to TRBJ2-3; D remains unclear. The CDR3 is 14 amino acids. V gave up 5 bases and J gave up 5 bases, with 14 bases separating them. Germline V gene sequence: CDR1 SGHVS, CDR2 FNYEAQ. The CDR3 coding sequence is TGTGCCAGCAGCCCCCCCAGAGCTTTAGATACGCAGTATTTT. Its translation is CASSPPRALDTQYF.

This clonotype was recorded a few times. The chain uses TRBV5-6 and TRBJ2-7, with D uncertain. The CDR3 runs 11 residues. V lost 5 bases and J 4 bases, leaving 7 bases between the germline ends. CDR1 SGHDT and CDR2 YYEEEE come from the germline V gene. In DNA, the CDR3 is TGTGCCAGCAGTCGCGAGTACGAGCAGTACTTC. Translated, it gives CASSREYEQYF. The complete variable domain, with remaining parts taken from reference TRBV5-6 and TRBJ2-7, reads DAGVTQSPTHLIKTRGQQVTLRCSPKSGHDTVSWYQQALGQGPQFIFQYYEEEERQRGNFPDRFSGHQFPNYSSELNVNALLLGDSALYLCASSREYEQYFGPGTRLTVT.

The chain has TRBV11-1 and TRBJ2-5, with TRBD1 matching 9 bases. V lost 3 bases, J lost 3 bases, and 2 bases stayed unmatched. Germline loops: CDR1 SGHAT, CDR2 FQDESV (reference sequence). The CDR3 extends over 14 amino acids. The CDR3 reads CASSLDRGKETQYF. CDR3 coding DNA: TGTGCCAGCAGCTTGGACAGGGGAAAAGAGACCCAGTACTTC. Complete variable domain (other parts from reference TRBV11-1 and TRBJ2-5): EAEVAQSPRYKITEKSQAVAFWCDPISGHATLYWYRQILGQGPELLVQFQDESVVDDSQLPKDRFSAERLKGVDSTLKIQPAELGDSAMYLCASSLDRGKETQYFGPGTRLLVL.

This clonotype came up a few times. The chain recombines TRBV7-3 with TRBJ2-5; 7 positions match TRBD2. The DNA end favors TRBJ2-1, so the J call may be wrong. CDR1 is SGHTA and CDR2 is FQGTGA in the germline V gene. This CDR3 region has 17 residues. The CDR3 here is CASSLTASGLSYNEQFF. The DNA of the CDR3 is TGTGCCAGCAGCTTAACGGCTAGCGGCCTTTCCTACAATGAGCAGTTCTTC.

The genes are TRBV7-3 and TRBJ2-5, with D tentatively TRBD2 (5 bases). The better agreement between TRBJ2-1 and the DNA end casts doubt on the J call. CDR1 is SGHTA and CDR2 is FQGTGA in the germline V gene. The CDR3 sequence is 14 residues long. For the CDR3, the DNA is TGTGCCAGCAGCTTAACGTACGGGGTAAGGGAGCAGTTCTTC. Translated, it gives CASSLTYGVREQFF.

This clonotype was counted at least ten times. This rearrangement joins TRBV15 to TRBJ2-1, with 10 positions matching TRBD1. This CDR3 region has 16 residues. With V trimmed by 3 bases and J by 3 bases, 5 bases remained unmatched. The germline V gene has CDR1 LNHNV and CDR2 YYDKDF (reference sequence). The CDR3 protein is CATSSHRDRGYNEQFF. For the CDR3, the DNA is TGTGCCACCAGCAGCCACCGGGACAGGGGCTACAATGAGCAGTTCTTC.

The CDR3: CASSGGLAGGETQYF. In nucleotides, the CDR3 is TGTGCCAGCAGCGGGGGACTAGCGGGAGGCGAGACCCAGTACTTC. The genes are TRBV7-6 and TRBJ2-5; the match to TRBD2 covers 15 bases. This CDR3 comprises 15 residues. Germline CDR1 and CDR2: SGHVS and FNYEAQ. V was pared by 5 bases and J by 5 bases, with 3 bases of the junction left unmatched. The whole variable domain, remainder taken from reference TRBV7-6 and TRBJ2-5, is GAGVSQSPRYKVTKRGQDVALRCDPISGHVSLYWYRQALGQGPEFLTYFNYEAQQDKSGLPNDRFSAERPEGSISTLTIQRTEQRDSAMYRCASSGGLAGGETQYFGPGTRLLVL.

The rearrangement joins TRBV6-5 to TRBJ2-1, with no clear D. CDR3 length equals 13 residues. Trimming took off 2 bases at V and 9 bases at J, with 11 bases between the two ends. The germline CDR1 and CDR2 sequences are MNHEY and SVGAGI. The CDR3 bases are TGTGCCAGCAGTTACGGAGAAATTGGTGAGCAGTTCTTC. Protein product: CASSYGEIGEQFF.

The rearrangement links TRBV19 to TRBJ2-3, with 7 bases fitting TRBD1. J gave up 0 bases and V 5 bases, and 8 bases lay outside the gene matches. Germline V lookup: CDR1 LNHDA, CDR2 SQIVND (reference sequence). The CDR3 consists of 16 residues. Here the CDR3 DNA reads TGTGCCAGTAGTGCCCGGACAGGACTTAGCACAGATACGCAGTATTTT. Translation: CASSARTGLSTDTQYF.

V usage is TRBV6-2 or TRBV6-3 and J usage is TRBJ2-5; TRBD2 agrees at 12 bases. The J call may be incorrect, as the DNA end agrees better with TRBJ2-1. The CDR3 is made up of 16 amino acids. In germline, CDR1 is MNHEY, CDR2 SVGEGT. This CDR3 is CASSETSGGSYNEQFF. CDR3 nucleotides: TGTGCCAGCAGTGAAACTAGCGGGGGGTCCTACAATGAGCAGTTCTTC.

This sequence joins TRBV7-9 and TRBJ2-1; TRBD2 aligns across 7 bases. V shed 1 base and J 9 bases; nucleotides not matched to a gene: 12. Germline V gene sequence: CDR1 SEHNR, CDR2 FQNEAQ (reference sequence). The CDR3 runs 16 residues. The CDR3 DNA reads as TGTGCCAGCAGCTTAGTATTACTACCCGGGGGGAGTGAGCAGTTCTTC. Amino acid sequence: CASSLVLLPGGSEQFF.

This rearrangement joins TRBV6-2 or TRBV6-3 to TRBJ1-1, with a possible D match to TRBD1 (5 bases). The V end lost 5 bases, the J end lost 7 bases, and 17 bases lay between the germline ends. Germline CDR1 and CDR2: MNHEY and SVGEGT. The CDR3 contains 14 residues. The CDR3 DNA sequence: TGTGCCAGCAGTGGGAGGGGACGGGTCCTTGAAGCTTTCTTT. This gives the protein CASSGRGRVLEAFF.

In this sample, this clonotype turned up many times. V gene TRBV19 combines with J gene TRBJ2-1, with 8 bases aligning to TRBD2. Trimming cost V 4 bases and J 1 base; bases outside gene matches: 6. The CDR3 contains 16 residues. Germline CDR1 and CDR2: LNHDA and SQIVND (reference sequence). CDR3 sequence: CASSTKAGASYNEQFF. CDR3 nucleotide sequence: TGTGCCAGTAGTACTAAAGCGGGAGCTTCCTACAATGAGCAGTTCTTC.

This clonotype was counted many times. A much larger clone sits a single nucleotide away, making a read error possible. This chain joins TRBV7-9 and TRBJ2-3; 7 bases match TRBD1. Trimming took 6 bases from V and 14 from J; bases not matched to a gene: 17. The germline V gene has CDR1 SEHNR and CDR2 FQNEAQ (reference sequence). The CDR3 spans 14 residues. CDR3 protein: CASRSGQDTGELYF. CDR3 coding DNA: TGTGCCAGCAGGAGTGGACAGGACACCGGGGAGCTGTATTTT.

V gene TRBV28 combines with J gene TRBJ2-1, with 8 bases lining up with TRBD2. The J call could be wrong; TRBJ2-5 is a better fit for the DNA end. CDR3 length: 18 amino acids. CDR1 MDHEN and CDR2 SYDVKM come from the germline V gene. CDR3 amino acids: CASSLPKRQRGSGETQYF. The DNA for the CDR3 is TGTGCCAGCAGTTTACCAAAGAGGCAGCGGGGGTCTGGAGAGACCCAGTACTTC.

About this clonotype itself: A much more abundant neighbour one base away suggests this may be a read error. CDR3 nucleotide sequence: TGTGCCAGCAGCATGGGACAGGTTTTTGATACGCAGTTTTTT. It specifies CASSMGQVFDTQFF. The genes are TRBV7-2 and TRBJ1-4; 8 bases are shared with TRBD1. V shed 5 bases, J shed 16 bases, and the junction held 15 bases outside the gene matches. Germline V gene lookup returns CDR1 SGHTA and CDR2 FQGNSA. The CDR3 totals 14 residues.

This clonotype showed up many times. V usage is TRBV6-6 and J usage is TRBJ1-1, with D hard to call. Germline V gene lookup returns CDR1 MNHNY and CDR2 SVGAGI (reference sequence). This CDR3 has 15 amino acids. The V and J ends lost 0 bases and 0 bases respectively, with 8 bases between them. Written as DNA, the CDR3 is TGTGCCAGCAGTTACTCTGCTTATATGAACACTGAAGCTTTCTTT. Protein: CASSYSAYMNTEAFF.

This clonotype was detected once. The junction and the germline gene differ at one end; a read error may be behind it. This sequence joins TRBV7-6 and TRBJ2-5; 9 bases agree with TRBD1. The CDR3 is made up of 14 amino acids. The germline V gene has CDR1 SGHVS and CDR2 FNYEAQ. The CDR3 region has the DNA TGTGCTAGCAGCCCGACAGGGGGAGGAGAGACCCAGTACTTC. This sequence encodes CASSPTGGGETQYF.

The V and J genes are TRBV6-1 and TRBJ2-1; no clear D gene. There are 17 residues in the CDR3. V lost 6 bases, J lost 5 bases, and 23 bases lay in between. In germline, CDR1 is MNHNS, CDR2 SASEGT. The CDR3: CASRAATTATLNNEQFF. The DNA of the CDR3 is TGTGCCAGCAGAGCCGCCACGACGGCCACTTTAAACAATGAGCAGTTCTTC.

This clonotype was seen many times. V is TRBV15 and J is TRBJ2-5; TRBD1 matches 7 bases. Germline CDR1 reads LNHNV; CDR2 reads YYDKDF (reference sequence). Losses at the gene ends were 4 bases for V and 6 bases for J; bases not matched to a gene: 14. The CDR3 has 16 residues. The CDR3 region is CATSIHGTDYRKTQYF. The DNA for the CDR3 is TGTGCCACCAGCATTCATGGGACAGATTATCGGAAGACCCAGTACTTC.

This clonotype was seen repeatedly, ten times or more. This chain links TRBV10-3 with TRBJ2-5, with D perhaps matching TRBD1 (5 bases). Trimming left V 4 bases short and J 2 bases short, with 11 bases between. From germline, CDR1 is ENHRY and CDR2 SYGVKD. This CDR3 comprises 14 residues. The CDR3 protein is CAISARQGQETQYF. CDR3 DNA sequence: TGTGCCATCAGTGCCAGGCAGGGACAAGAGACCCAGTACTTC.

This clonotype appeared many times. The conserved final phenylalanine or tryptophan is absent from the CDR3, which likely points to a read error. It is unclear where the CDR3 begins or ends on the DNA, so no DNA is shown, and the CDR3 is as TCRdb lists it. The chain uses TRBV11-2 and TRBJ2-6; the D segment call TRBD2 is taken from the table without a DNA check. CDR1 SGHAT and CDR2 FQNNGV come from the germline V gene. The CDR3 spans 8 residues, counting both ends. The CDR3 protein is CASSLAAS.

CDR3 sequence: CASSGGGGRYNEQFF. CDR3 sequence (DNA): TGTGCCAGCAGCGGGGGAGGCGGACGATACAATGAGCAGTTCTTC. V gene TRBV11-2 combines with J gene TRBJ2-1; D might be TRBD2 (6 bases). With 5 bases removed from V and 4 bases from J, the gap between germline ends came to 15 bases. Germline V gene sequence: CDR1 SGHAT, CDR2 FQNNGV. The CDR3 is 15 amino acids. The full variable domain, rest sourced from reference TRBV11-2 and TRBJ2-1, is EAGVAQSPRYKIIEKRQSVAFWCNPISGHATLYWYQQILGQGPKLLIQFQNNGVVDDSQLPKDRFSAERLKGVDSTLKIQPAKLEDSAVYLCASSGGGGRYNEQFFGPGTRLTVL.

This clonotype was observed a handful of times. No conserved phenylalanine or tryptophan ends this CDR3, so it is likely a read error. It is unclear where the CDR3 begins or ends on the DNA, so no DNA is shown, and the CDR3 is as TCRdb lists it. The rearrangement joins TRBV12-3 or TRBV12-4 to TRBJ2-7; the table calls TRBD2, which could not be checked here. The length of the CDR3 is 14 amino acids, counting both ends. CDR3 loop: CASSFMQSPLHFGN.

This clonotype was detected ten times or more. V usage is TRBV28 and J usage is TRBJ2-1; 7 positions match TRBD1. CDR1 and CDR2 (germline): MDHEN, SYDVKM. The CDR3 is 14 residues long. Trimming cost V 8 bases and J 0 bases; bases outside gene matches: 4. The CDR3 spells CASLRDSSYNEQFF. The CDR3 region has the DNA TGTGCCAGCCTCAGGGACAGCTCCTACAATGAGCAGTTCTTC.